The next 15 T cell receptor beta chains were all read from a single sample in a study of blood T cell repertoires in COVID-19. The repertoire was sequenced with immunoSEQ multiplex PCR; TCRdb's copy has only in-frame clones and lacks some. The repertoire holds 90,000 to 100,000 clones, with 55% to 80% as singletons. The specimen was peripheral blood. The receptors were sampled from a woman between 55 and 75 years old in a cohort sampled during active or convalescent COVID-19.

The rearrangement joins TRBV24-1 to TRBJ1-5; a weak D match, TRBD1 (6 bases). The CDR3 consists of 13 residues. Trimming stripped 3 bases from V and 9 bases from J, with 11 bases between. The germline CDR1 and CDR2 sequences are KGHDR and SFDVKD. In nucleotides, the CDR3 is TGTGCCACCAGTGATGGGGGGGGGCGGCCCCAGCATTTT. It specifies CATSDGGGRPQHF.

The CDR3 nucleotides are TGTGCCATCAGTGAGGACAGGCTCTCTGGAAACACCATATATTTT. Translating gives CAISEDRLSGNTIYF. V usage is TRBV10-3 and J usage is TRBJ1-3; TRBD1 might be the D (6 bases). V was shortened by 2 bases and J by 0 bases, with 8 bases between the two germline ends. The CDR3 is 15 residues long. Looked up from germline, CDR1 is ENHRY and CDR2 is SYGVKD.

V usage is TRBV7-9 and J usage is TRBJ1-2; the match to TRBD1 covers 7 bases. V shed 5 bases, J shed 13 bases, and the junction held 7 bases outside the gene matches. CDR1 and CDR2 (germline): SEHNR, FQNEAQ (reference sequence). The CDR3 loop spans 11 amino acids. This CDR3 reads CASSPRQGFTF. CDR3 sequence (DNA): TGTGCCAGCAGCCCGCGACAGGGATTCACCTTC.

This clone was counted only a few times. The V gene is TRBV19, the J gene TRBJ1-4; 11 nucleotides agree with TRBD1. Germline CDR1 reads LNHDA; CDR2 reads SQIVND (reference sequence). The CDR3 loop spans 15 amino acids. Trimming took 8 bases from V and 8 from J; bases not matched to a gene: 10. For the CDR3, the DNA is TGTGCCAGTCAACCTCCCGGGACAGGGGGAGAAAAACTGTTTTTT. It translates to CASQPPGTGGEKLFF.

V and J are TRBV2 and TRBJ2-1; 8 bases map to TRBD2. With 0 bases clipped from V and 8 bases from J, the junction kept 9 bases outside the gene matches. Germline V gene sequence: CDR1 SNHLY, CDR2 FYNNEI. There are 16 residues in the CDR3. The chain's CDR3 is CASSEALHGGADEQFF. The CDR3 DNA is TGTGCCAGCAGTGAAGCGCTTCACGGGGGGGCCGATGAGCAGTTCTTC.

The V gene is TRBV3-1 (or the pseudogene TRBV3-2), the J gene TRBJ2-7; no clear D gene. V was clipped by 0 bases and J by 0 bases, with 18 bases between them. Germline V gene lookup returns CDR1 LGHDT and CDR2 YNNKEL (reference sequence). The CDR3 loop spans 18 amino acids. The CDR3, as DNA: TGTGCCAGCAGCCAAGATCTAGGATTTCGACCGAGCTCCTACGAGCAGTACTTC. This sequence encodes CASSQDLGFRPSSYEQYF.

The chain uses TRBV5-1 and TRBJ2-7; weak D call: TRBD2 (6 bases). The CDR3 covers 16 residues. V lost 4 bases and J 0 bases, leaving 17 bases between the germline ends. The germline gives CDR1 SGHRS, CDR2 YFSETQ. The CDR3 region is CASSEIRGGVSYEQYF. The CDR3 DNA reads TGCGCCAGCAGCGAAATCCGGGGCGGGGTCTCCTACGAGCAGTACTTC.

This sequence joins TRBV14 and TRBJ2-7; TRBD2 agrees at 9 bases. With V trimmed by 5 bases and J by 4 bases, 6 bases remained unmatched. The CDR3 is made up of 14 amino acids. Germline CDR1 and CDR2: SGHDN and FVKESK. As DNA, the CDR3 is TGTGCCAGCAGCTTGACTAGCGGTTTTTACGAGCAGTACTTC. Its translation: CASSLTSGFYEQYF.

The CDR3 sequence is CASSKGQVSNQPQHF. The CDR3 DNA reads TGTGCCAGCTCCAAGGGACAGGTGAGCAATCAGCCCCAGCATTTT. The J gene is TRBJ1-5, the V gene TRBV18; the match to TRBD1 covers 8 bases. With V trimmed by 6 bases and J by 1 base, 5 bases remained unmatched. This CDR3 has 15 amino acids. Germline V gene sequence: CDR1 KGHSH, CDR2 LQKENI.

The chain carries TRBV6-2 or TRBV6-3 and TRBJ2-2, with TRBD2 identical over 11 bases. J gave up 7 bases and V 0 bases, and 13 bases lay outside the gene matches. The CDR3 covers 19 residues. Germline loops: CDR1 MNHEY, CDR2 SVGEGT. The CDR3 sequence: CASSYSRSLTSGAVGELFF. DNA for the CDR3: TGTGCCAGCAGTTACTCTCGCTCCCTGACTAGCGGGGCTGTCGGGGAGCTGTTTTTT.

J is TRBJ1-2 and V is TRBV7-9; D is uncertain. The V end lost 5 bases, the J end lost 4 bases, and 11 bases lay between the germline ends. Germline CDR1 and CDR2: SEHNR and FQNEAQ (reference sequence). This CDR3 region has 13 residues. Here the CDR3 reads CASSPGSTYGYTF. CDR3 bases: TGTGCCAGCAGCCCCGGGTCAACCTATGGCTACACCTTC.

This chain joins TRBV27 and TRBJ2-2; D remains unclear. Germline lookup yields CDR1 MNHEY and CDR2 SMNVEV (reference sequence). Trimming left V 3 bases short and J 6 bases short, with 8 bases between. The CDR3 covers 13 residues. CDR3 amino acids: CASSFSEAGELFF. The CDR3, as DNA: TGTGCCAGCAGTTTTTCAGAAGCCGGGGAGCTGTTTTTT.

This chain links TRBV10-3 with TRBJ1-2; D unresolved. Trimming cost V 10 bases and J 4 bases, with 10 bases left between them. This CDR3 is built from 11 residues. Germline V gene data show CDR1 as ENHRY and CDR2 as SYGVKD. The chain's CDR3 is CATANSYGYTF. The CDR3 DNA reads TGTGCCACCGCTAACAGCTATGGCTACACCTTC.

This clone was seen only once. The chain joins TRBV28 to TRBJ2-1; 9 bases agree with TRBD2. The germline V gene has CDR1 MDHEN and CDR2 SYDVKM. The junction had 9 bases not matched to a gene; V was cut back by 6 bases and J by 6 bases. The CDR3 runs to 15 residues. The CDR3: CASRKRGVAANEQFF. The CDR3 DNA is TGTGCCAGCAGGAAGCGGGGGGTCGCCGCCAATGAGCAGTTCTTC. The full variable domain, in which reference TRBV28 and TRBJ2-1 provide the parts outside the CDR3, is DVKVTQSSRYLVKRTGEKVFLECVQDMDHENMFWYRQDPGLGLRLIYFSYDVKMKEKGDIPEGYSVSREKKERFSLILESASTNQTSMYLCASRKRGVAANEQFFGPGTRLTVL.

This clone has only a few counts. The rearrangement joins TRBV7-9 to TRBJ1-4, with D tentatively TRBD1 (6 bases). CDR1 is SEHNR and CDR2 is FQNEAQ in the germline V gene (reference sequence). The CDR3 loop spans 15 amino acids. With 1 base removed from V and 6 bases from J, the gap between germline ends came to 12 bases. Here the CDR3 reads CASSLVGRGYEKLFF. CDR3 in DNA: TGTGCCAGCAGCTTAGTGGGCAGGGGCTATGAAAAACTGTTTTTT.